The 10 T cell receptor beta chains reported below all come from one sample, sequenced in a study of coeliac disease. Assay: immunoSEQ multiplex PCR; the TCRdb copy retains only in-frame clones and omits some. The data contain a few thousand clones, 64% of them singletons. The specimen was lymphocytes from the gut lamina propria. These receptor sequences come from a woman aged 30 to 39 without celiac disease.

A few counts support this clone. The rearrangement uses TRBV30 and TRBJ1-4, with TRBD1 matching 7 bases. CDR1 is GTSNPN and CDR2 is SVGIG in the germline V gene (reference sequence). The CDR3 contains 15 residues. J lost 5 bases, V lost 0 bases, and 6 bases had no gene match. The CDR3 DNA is TGTGCCTGGAGTGTACAACAGGGGCTGAATGAAAAACTGTTTTTT. This sequence encodes CAWSVQQGLNEKLFF.

The genes are TRBV29-1 and TRBJ1-1; D is undetermined. Germline CDR1 reads SQVTM; CDR2 reads ANQGSEA. Deletions cut 5 bases from V and 0 bases from J, with 7 bases between. The CDR3 loop spans 12 amino acids. DNA of the CDR3: TGCAGCGTTCGACACTTGAACACTGAAGCTTTCTTT. Translating gives CSVRHLNTEAFF.

The chain has TRBV5-4 and TRBJ2-1, with D maybe TRBD2 (6 bases). The V end lost 4 bases, the J end lost 2 bases, and 13 bases lay between the germline ends. The CDR3 sequence is 15 residues long. Germline V gene sequence: CDR1 SGHNT, CDR2 YYREEE (reference sequence). The CDR3 DNA is TGTGCCAGCAGCCCCCGGGAGCGAACCTACAATGAGCAGTTCTTC. This codes for CASSPRERTYNEQFF. Looking up the rest from reference TRBV5-4 and TRBJ2-1 gives the full variable domain: ETGVTQSPTHLIKTRGQQVTLRCSSQSGHNTVSWYQQALGQGPQFIFQYYREEENGRGNFPPRFSGLQFPNYSSELNVNALELDDSALYLCASSPRERTYNEQFFGPGTRLTVL.

This chain uses TRBV11-2 with TRBJ2-7, with 9 bases lining up with TRBD1. With V trimmed by 3 bases and J by 6 bases, 15 bases remained unmatched. Germline CDR1 and CDR2: SGHAT and FQNNGV. CDR3 length: 17 residues. The CDR3 region is CASSLGQGGIGVGEQYF. CDR3 DNA sequence: TGTGCCAGCAGCTTGGGACAGGGTGGAATCGGGGTTGGCGAGCAGTACTTC.

The rearrangement joins TRBV30 to TRBJ1-1, with 8 bases lining up with TRBD1. The CDR3 has 14 amino acids. J gave up 1 base and V 5 bases, and 6 bases lay outside the gene matches. Germline CDR1 and CDR2: GTSNPN and SVGIG (reference sequence). In DNA form, the CDR3 reads TGTGCCTGGGAACTCACAGGGGGGAACACTGAAGCTTTCTTT. Its translation: CAWELTGGNTEAFF.

The chain combines TRBV10-3 with TRBJ2-7, with a weak D call TRBD2 (7 bases). The CDR3 loop spans 15 amino acids. Trimming removed 10 bases from V and 3 bases from J, with 22 bases in between. Germline V CDR1 and CDR2: ENHRY, SYGVKD. CDR3 bases: TGTGCCACTAGTGGGGGGGGACAATGGTACTACGAGCAGTACTTC. It codes for CATSGGGQWYYEQYF.

V gene TRBV28 combines with J gene TRBJ2-7, with 7 bases identical to TRBD1. This CDR3 is built from 15 residues. V was clipped by 2 bases and J by 2 bases; unmatched bases: 6. Germline lookup yields CDR1 MDHEN and CDR2 SYDVKM. In nucleotides, the CDR3 is TGTGCCAGCAGTTTACTTCCGACAGGGCCCTACGAGCAGTACTTC. Its translation is CASSLLPTGPYEQYF.

Concerning this clone itself: Compared with germline, one end of the junction differs, possibly owing to a read error. The sample carries other DNA sequences with the same CDR3. The V gene is TRBV13, the J gene TRBJ2-2; D possibly corresponds to TRBD2 (5 bases). CDR1 and CDR2 from the germline V gene are PRHDT and FYEKMQ (reference sequence). This CDR3 is 14 amino acids long. The CDR3 loop is CASSLGVTSVELFF. The CDR3 bases are TGTGCCAGCAGCTTAGGCGTTACTAGTGTGGAGCTGTTCTTT.

The rearrangement links TRBV5-1 to TRBJ2-3, with 11 bases matching TRBD2. Germline V gene lookup returns CDR1 SGHRS and CDR2 YFSETQ. The trim removed 4 bases at V and 5 bases at J, leaving 9 bases unmatched. CDR3 length equals 16 residues. The CDR3 loop reads CASSPFSGGAQDTQYF. In nucleotides, the CDR3 is TGCGCCAGCAGCCCGTTTAGCGGGGGGGCTCAAGATACGCAGTATTTT.

The chain carries TRBV2 and TRBJ2-2; D may be TRBD2 (6 bases). The V end was cut by 8 bases, the J end by 4 bases, with 14 bases between. The CDR3 length is 14 residues. Germline V gene data show CDR1 as SNHLY and CDR2 as FYNNEI. In DNA form, the CDR3 reads TGTGCCAGCGGGCAGGGACTTTTCACCGGGGAGCTGTTTTTT. Encoded protein: CASGQGLFTGELFF.